Below, 11 T cell receptor beta chains from the same sample are listed, as sequenced in a study of blood T cells in healthy people across ages. PCR was performed a second time for about 7 to 11 cycles using a sample-barcoded 5' primer and a J-beta primer mix. TCRdb itself ran the 5' RACE reads through MiXCR, one entry per CDR3 protein. The table lists under 850,000 distinct CDR3 sequences, around 34% of them singletons, with over 10% in the top ten. The sequenced sample consisted of blood. The receptors derive from a man aged 18 to 30 in good health.

The V and J genes are TRBV2 and TRBJ2-7, with D possibly being TRBD1 (5 bases). Trimming took 6 bases from V and 0 from J, leaving 12 bases between them. CDR3 size: 14 residues. CDR1 and CDR2 from the germline V gene are SNHLY and FYNNEI. CDR3: CASRGTGASYEQYF. CDR3 bases: TGTGCCAGCAGAGGAACAGGAGCCTCCTACGAGCAGTACTTC.

The rearrangement links TRBV12-3 or TRBV12-4 to TRBJ2-1; D may be TRBD1 (6 bases). Between the trimmed V and J ends, which lost 6 bases and 7 bases, there was a span of 13 bases. The length of the CDR3 is 13 residues. In DNA form, the CDR3 reads TGTGCCAGCAGCAACAGGGTCCGAAATGAGCAGTTCTTC. Translating gives CASSNRVRNEQFF.

For this clonotype: The junction differs from germline at one of its ends, possibly a read error. V is TRBV2 and J is TRBJ2-5, with unresolved D. CDR1 and CDR2 (germline): SNHLY, FYNNEI. The CDR3 sequence is 17 residues long. The CDR3 loop is CASSGARAATHQETQDF. CDR3 nucleotides: TGTGCCAGCAGTGGAGCAAGGGCTGCCACGCACCAAGAGACCCAGGACTTC.

The rearrangement uses TRBV9 and TRBJ2-1; 7 positions match TRBD2. V lost 4 bases and J lost 8; bases outside the gene matches: 6. CDR3 length: 13 amino acids. Germline V gene sequence: CDR1 SGDLS, CDR2 YYNGEE. The CDR3 DNA follows: TGTGCCAGCAGCTTAAGACTAGCCCATGAGCAGTTCTTC. As protein: CASSLRLAHEQFF. Using reference TRBV9 and TRBJ2-1 for the parts outside the CDR3, the full variable domain is DSGVTQTPKHLITATGQRVTLRCSPRSGDLSVYWYQQSLDQGLQFLIQYYNGEERAKGNILERFSAQQFPDLHSELNLSSLELGDSALYFCASSLRLAHEQFFGPGTRLTVL.

This clonotype was counted a few times. The genes are TRBV7-2 and TRBJ2-3, with no clear D. V dropped 3 bases and J dropped 0 bases, with 19 bases sitting between them. This CDR3 contains 18 residues. Germline V CDR1 and CDR2: SGHTA, FQGNSA. The CDR3: CASSLVPQRLLSTDTQYF. As DNA, the CDR3 is TGTGCCAGCAGCTTGGTTCCGCAGAGACTCCTCAGCACAGATACGCAGTATTTT.

V and J are TRBV20-1 and TRBJ2-2, with TRBD1 as a possible D gene (5 bases). This CDR3 region has 16 residues. V was cut by 7 bases and J by 3 bases, with 21 bases left in between. CDR1 is DFQATT and CDR2 is SNEGSKA in the germline V gene (reference sequence). Here the CDR3 reads CSVPPGAYPDTGELFF. CDR3 nucleotide sequence: TGCAGTGTTCCGCCTGGGGCTTACCCAGACACCGGGGAGCTGTTTTTT.

The sample holds one count of this clonotype. This chain uses TRBV29-1 with TRBJ2-3; D not certain. This CDR3 is 15 amino acids long. CDR1 is SQVTM, CDR2 ANQGSEA, per germline. The ends were cut back, 4 bases at V and 9 bases at J, with 23 bases in the middle. The CDR3 DNA sequence: TGCAGCGTTGTGGCACATATAAGTCAGAAAGGGACGCAGTATTTT. Translated: CSVVAHISQKGTQYF.

The rearrangement links TRBV6-6 to TRBJ1-5, with 7 bases identical to TRBD1. The trim removed 5 bases at V and 0 bases at J, leaving 7 bases unmatched. The V gene's germline CDR1 is MNHNY and CDR2 SVGAGI (reference sequence). This CDR3 is built from 16 residues. CDR3 coding DNA: TGTGCCAGCAGTCCACGGACAGGCGGTAGCAATCAGCCCCAGCATTTT. This encodes CASSPRTGGSNQPQHF.

V gene TRBV7-2 combines with J gene TRBJ2-5, with 7 bases fitting TRBD2. The CDR3 totals 16 residues. Trimming at V came to 5 bases and at J to 5 bases, leaving 14 bases not matched to a gene. Germline loops: CDR1 SGHTA, CDR2 FQGNSA. CDR3 in amino acids: CASSDPVGGLKETQYF. CDR3 nucleotides: TGTGCCAGCAGCGACCCAGTGGGAGGGTTGAAGGAGACCCAGTACTTC.

This clonotype has more than one count but fewer than ten. The chain links TRBV4-2 to TRBJ1-1; a possible D gene is TRBD1 (5 bases). Germline V gives CDR1 LGHNA, CDR2 YNFKEQ. Trimming pared 0 bases from V and 10 bases from J, leaving 15 bases between. The CDR3 sequence is 14 residues long. CDR3 in amino acids: CASSQDAQQRGAFF. The CDR3 DNA sequence: TGTGCCAGCAGCCAAGATGCTCAACAAAGGGGAGCTTTCTTT.

This clonotype was detected once. Likely a read error: the CDR3 ends without its conserved phenylalanine or tryptophan. The CDR3 DNA is TGTGCCAGCAGTTTAAGATCCAGGGGGCAAGAGACCCAGTACGTC. Translated, it gives CASSLRSRGQETQYV. V usage is TRBV27 and J usage is TRBJ2-5; 7 bases agree with TRBD1. V lost 2 bases to trimming and J lost 2 bases; unmatched junction nucleotides: 5. Germline loops: CDR1 MNHEY, CDR2 SMNVEV (reference sequence). The CDR3 has 15 amino acids.